The clone carrying this TCR beta chain occurred a few times. Other DNA sequences of this sample code for an identical CDR3. The sample is drawn from a study of shared clonotypes between healthy human individuals. Whole-study context: Each donor's CD8 memory used one plate, CD8 naive two, each CD4 subset three.

Germline-derived CDR1 and CDR2 are SNHLY and FYNNEI. The CDR3 consists of 11 residues. V was clipped by 5 bases and J by 3 bases, with 4 bases between them. TCRdb's copy holds only in-frame clones and misses some; the assay was immunoSEQ multiplex PCR. The data contain 850,000 to 1,200,000 clones, approximately 68% of them singletons. Nashville, Tennessee was home to all donors, each a Caucasian adult. The sequencing input was memory CD4+ T cells sorted from blood. As for subset: CD45RA-negative fraction. This chain links TRBV2 with TRBJ1-2; D not certain. The sequence was obtained from a man between 18 and 29 years old in good health. CDR3 in amino acids: CASSRDYGYTF. CDR3 nucleotide sequence: TGTGCCAGCAGTCGAGACTATGGCTACACCTTC.